The sequence of this TCR beta chain was determined in a study of CD8+ T cells in alopecia areata. Overall study results and limits: Administration of tofacitinib significantly diminished scalp clonality and expanded CD8+ clones within the top 100.

Germline V gene sequence: CDR1 MGHRA, CDR2 YSYEKL. The V end lost 0 bases, the J end lost 6 bases, and 9 bases lay between the germline ends. The CDR3 extends over 14 amino acids. RNA extraction was followed by reverse transcription into cDNA, which acted as the sequencing template. Assay: immunoSEQ multiplex PCR; the TCRdb copy retains only in-frame clones and omits some. Of more than 95,000 clones detected, around 86% appear once; the ten largest clones hold around 10%. In the case of this clone: Its target is unknown.

The treatment: oral pan-JAK inhibitor, 5-10 mg twice daily. Lesional scalp tissue (obtained by punch biopsy) and peripheral blood were collected from alopecia areata patients. This clonotype originated in a human donor with alopecia areata. Sample: CD8+ T cells sorted from blood, taken at week 34, from a patient treated with tofacitinib. V is TRBV4-1 and J is TRBJ2-1; TRBD2 might be the D (5 bases). Here the CDR3 DNA reads TGCGCCAGCAGCCAAGACAGCCGGGGCAATGAGCAGTTCTTC. This translates into CASSQDSRGNEQFF.